The next 17 T cell receptor beta chains were all read from a single sample in a study of T cell repertoires in cytomegalovirus infection. These TCRs are of unknown antigen specificity. TCRdb reprocessed the reads with MiXCR, giving one entry per CDR3 protein. The data show approximately 730,000 distinct CDR3 sequences, around a third seen once. Sequences were derived from cultured PBMCs, sampled from culture after CMV antigen stimulation. These receptor sequences come from a human donor in good health (CMV status not recorded). Some clones in this sample may be carry-over from other donors' samples.

This clonotype was picked up many times. The rearrangement links TRBV7-8 to TRBJ2-7; 10 nucleotides agree with TRBD2. The trim removed 6 bases at V and 0 bases at J, leaving 8 bases unmatched. The CDR3 is made up of 16 amino acids. Germline values: CDR1 SGHVS, CDR2 FQNEAQ. The CDR3 DNA sequence: TGTGCCAGCAGTCAACTAGCGGGACCAAGCTCCTACGAGCAGTACTTC. Protein product: CASSQLAGPSSYEQYF.

The V gene is TRBV9, the J gene TRBJ2-5; D unresolved. V lost 0 bases to trimming and J lost 11 bases, with 11 bases between them. Germline lookup yields CDR1 SGDLS and CDR2 YYNGEE. The CDR3 is made up of 12 amino acids. The CDR3 DNA reads as TGTGCCAGCAGCGTAGTGGAATCATCACAGTACTTC. It specifies CASSVVESSQYF.

The chain uses TRBV20-1 and TRBJ2-1, with 7 bases fitting TRBD1. After removal of 3 bases from V and 9 bases from J, the junction contained 8 bases not matched to a gene. From germline, CDR1 is DFQATT and CDR2 SNEGSKA (reference sequence). CDR3 size: 13 residues. CDR3 amino acids: CSARNPTGSEQFF. The DNA of the CDR3 is TGCAGTGCTAGGAACCCGACAGGGAGTGAGCAGTTCTTC.

This clonotype was found a few times. The J gene is TRBJ1-3, the V gene TRBV6-1, with D uncertain. V shed 7 bases and J shed 4 bases, with 5 bases lying between them. Per germline, CDR1 MNHNS and CDR2 SASEGT. This CDR3 is 11 amino acids long. The CDR3 reads CASTRGNTIYF. The CDR3 DNA follows: TGTGCCAGCACCAGGGGAAACACCATATATTTT.

The chain joins TRBV7-2 to TRBJ2-1, with TRBD2 matching 9 bases. CDR1 is SGHTA and CDR2 is FQGNSA in the germline V gene. Losses at the gene ends were 0 bases for V and 7 bases for J; bases not matched to a gene: 7. The CDR3 is 16 residues long. The CDR3 is CASSLAVSGSWNEQFF. In nucleotides, the CDR3 is TGTGCCAGCAGCTTAGCGGTTAGCGGGAGCTGGAATGAGCAGTTCTTC.

The chain is built from TRBV6-1 and TRBJ2-7; TRBD1 is a possible D gene (6 bases). CDR3 length equals 14 residues. Trimming cost V 6 bases and J 1 base, with 13 bases left between them. Germline CDR1 reads MNHNS; CDR2 reads SASEGT. The chain's CDR3 is CASRPTGKSYEQYF. In DNA form, the CDR3 reads TGTGCCAGCAGACCCACAGGGAAGTCCTACGAGCAGTACTTC.

The chain combines TRBV19 with TRBJ2-4; 7 bases agree with TRBD1. Germline CDR1 is LNHDA and CDR2 is SQIVND (reference sequence). The V gene end was trimmed by 6 bases and the J gene end by 1 base; junction bases not matched to a gene: 6. The CDR3 covers 15 residues. The chain's CDR3 is CASSLTGVAKNIQYF. CDR3 bases: TGTGCCAGTAGCCTAACAGGGGTGGCCAAAAACATTCAGTACTTC. The variable domain in full, with the rest retrieved from reference TRBV19 and TRBJ2-4, is DGGITQSPKYLFRKEGQNVTLSCEQNLNHDAMYWYRQDPGQGLRLIYYSQIVNDFQKGDIAEGYSVSREKKESFPLTVTSAQKNPTAFYLCASSLTGVAKNIQYFGAGTRLSVL.

This clonotype was seen only once. The chain joins TRBV6-5 to TRBJ1-2, with 7 bases matching TRBD1. This CDR3 spans 13 amino acids. V was pared by 6 bases and J by 8 bases, with 9 bases of the junction left unmatched. Germline assignment: CDR1 MNHEY and CDR2 SVGAGI. CDR3 coding DNA: TGTGCCAGCAGACGCGGGACAGTTGACGGCTACACCTTC. It translates to CASRRGTVDGYTF.

This clonotype was seen only a few times. This chain connects TRBV7-9 to TRBJ1-4; 8 nucleotides line up with TRBD1. The germline gives CDR1 SEHNR, CDR2 FQNEAQ (reference sequence). Trimming took 4 bases from V and 3 from J; bases not matched to a gene: 4. This CDR3 contains 15 residues. CDR3 in amino acids: CASSYRQGPNEKLFF. For the CDR3, the DNA is TGTGCCAGCAGCTATAGACAGGGGCCTAATGAAAAACTGTTTTTT.

The chain recombines TRBV18 with TRBJ2-5; 10 bases map to TRBD1. Trimming cost V 6 bases and J 5 bases; bases outside gene matches: 9. Germline CDR1 reads KGHSH; CDR2 reads LQKENI. The CDR3 runs to 15 residues. In DNA form, the CDR3 reads TGTGCCAGCTCCCGGCCGGGACAGGGGAGGGAGACCCAGTACTTC. It codes for CASSRPGQGRETQYF.

J is TRBJ2-5 and V is TRBV12-3 or TRBV12-4; D is unresolved. V lost 5 bases and J lost 13, with 17 bases in between. This CDR3 has 12 amino acids. CDR3 loop: CASSDLSPIPYF. Written as DNA, the CDR3 is TGTGCCAGCAGTGATCTGAGTCCTATTCCGTACTTC.

The chain is built from TRBV7-2 and TRBJ2-1; D might be TRBD2 (7 bases). This CDR3 has 16 residues. CDR1 and CDR2 (germline): SGHTA, FQGNSA. Between the trimmed V and J ends, which lost 5 bases and 5 bases, there was a span of 19 bases. CDR3: CASSPEGGGIDNEQFF. The CDR3 DNA reads TGTGCCAGCAGCCCCGAGGGGGGGGGAATCGACAATGAGCAGTTCTTC.

The V call is TRBV27, the J call TRBJ2-1; a possible D gene is TRBD2 (5 bases). The CDR3 has 14 residues. The germline CDR1 and CDR2 sequences are MNHEY and SMNVEV (reference sequence). V was pared by 10 bases and J by 2 bases, with 15 bases between. Here the CDR3 reads CAIKRGGAYNEQFF. The CDR3 nucleotides are TGTGCCATCAAGAGAGGAGGAGCCTACAATGAGCAGTTCTTC.

The chain uses TRBV6-6 and TRBJ2-7; the D is unclear. The germline gives CDR1 MNHNY, CDR2 SVGAGI (reference sequence). V was shortened by 5 bases and J by 0 bases, with 11 bases between the two germline ends. The CDR3 spans 14 residues. The CDR3 sequence: CASSEWANSYEQYF. The CDR3 DNA reads as TGTGCCAGCAGTGAGTGGGCCAACTCCTACGAGCAGTACTTC.

This clonotype was detected only a few times. This chain's CDR3 is CATKGQGGTNEKLFF. CDR3 bases: TGTGCCACCAAGGGACAGGGTGGAACTAATGAAAAACTGTTTTTT. The chain combines TRBV24-1 with TRBJ1-4; TRBD1 aligns across 9 bases. Germline CDR1 KGHDR, CDR2 SFDVKD. The CDR3 totals 15 residues. The junction had 4 bases not matched to a gene; V was cut back by 8 bases and J by 1 base.

The table lists this clonotype with a few counts. The V call is TRBV7-9, the J call TRBJ2-4; tentatively, D is TRBD2 (6 bases). The CDR3 runs 17 residues. Germline loops: CDR1 SEHNR, CDR2 FQNEAQ (reference sequence). V dropped 0 bases and J dropped 0 bases, with 12 bases sitting between them. The CDR3 reads CASSLAGGDLAKNIQYF. CDR3 bases: TGTGCCAGCAGCTTAGCGGGAGGTGACCTAGCCAAAAACATTCAGTACTTC.

The J gene is TRBJ2-5, the V gene TRBV2; D is perhaps TRBD2 (6 bases). CDR3 length: 14 residues. Trimming stripped 8 bases from V and 5 bases from J, with 18 bases between. Germline V lookup: CDR1 SNHLY, CDR2 FYNNEI. CDR3 nucleotides: TGTGCCAGCGGGGACGGAGGGACGGGGGAGACCCAGTACTTC. Its translation is CASGDGGTGETQYF. The full variable domain, rest sourced from reference TRBV2 and TRBJ2-5, is EPEVTQTPSHQVTQMGQEVILRCVPISNHLYFYWYRQILGQKVEFLVSFYNNEISEKSEIFDDQFSVERPDGSNFTLKIRSTKLEDSAMYFCASGDGGTGETQYFGPGTRLLVL.